This paragraph covers one T cell receptor (beta chain) sequence. These data are taken from a study of blood T cell repertoires in COVID-19. Looking at the study overall: Nucleic acid was either cDNA or gDNA, and it came from T cells, B-cell-depleted T cells, or PBMCs.

Germline V lookup: CDR1 SGDLS, CDR2 YYNGEE. Trimming at V came to 3 bases and at J to 2 bases, leaving 8 bases not matched to a gene. The CDR3 consists of 16 residues. Per the original data handling: Quantification of nucleated cells was approximated via reference gene primer amplification. Generated by immunoSEQ multiplex PCR, the TCRdb table keeps only in-frame clones and is missing some. The V and J calls and clone size were taken over from that table, and D and trimming were inferred from the DNA. Of some 170,000 clones listed, more than 70% are singletons. Sequencing was performed on peripheral blood. This TCR was sampled from a woman in her sixties with acute or convalescent COVID-19. This chain joins TRBV9 and TRBJ2-3; 8 bases fit TRBD2. This CDR3 is CASSGSGTSYTDTQYF. CDR3 DNA: TGTGCCAGCAGCGGTTCCGGGACTAGTTACACAGATACGCAGTATTTT.